The present T cell receptor (beta chain) was sequenced within a study of blood T cell repertoires in COVID-19 (dated by TCRdb to about 2020). The study in broad terms: The collaborator samples originated in the United States, Italy and Spain and spanned the acute and convalescent phases of COVID-19. The prospective study material was composed of cDNA or gDNA derived from T cells, B-cell-depleted T cells, or PBMCs. Deeply sampled blood TCRbeta repertoires from subjects exposed to, actively infected with, or recovered from COVID-19 were included in the dataset. A freely available public database, intended as a resource for researchers studying the immune response to SARS-CoV-2, is where the repertoires were released. Samples came from the ongoing ImmuneRACE study (first 160 participants) plus 1,254 subjects from 6 global collaborators. A de-identified subject ID, COVID-19 status, age in years and sex were almost always included in the sample metadata. Where HLA class I and class II types were available, the types were taken from metadata supplied by the sample provider, not from assay-based typing.

Broader findings and caveats from the paper: The amount of clinical and demographic metadata varied by source and participant and was provided uncurated.

This clone was counted a single time. This clone's antigen is unknown. No much larger clone is present one base from it, and per-base qualities are unavailable. CDR3 length: 15 amino acids, cysteine to phenylalanine. Of the read, only the CDR3 DNA is kept; its 45 bases are in frame from base 1. CDR1 MNHEY and CDR2 SVGAGI were looked up in the germline V gene. V is cut back by 7 bases and J by 3 bases, with 4 bases in the junction unmatched. TCRbeta CDR3 regions were amplified from genomic DNA using the immunoSEQ Assay, a bias-controlled multiplex PCR. In the authors' own workflow: Nucleated cell counts per sample were estimated from amplification of reference gene primers within the assay. To quantify the absolute abundance of each unique TCRbeta CDR3 rearrangement, sequence reads were collapsed and filtered. Productive Simpson clonality was computed per sample as the square root of Simpson's diversity index over productive rearrangements. TCRdb limited this immuneACCESS table to in-frame rearrangements with V and J called. A share of clones is missing; checked studies link under half to unresolved V genes, and the rest is unexplained. V, J and clone size derive from that table, while D and trimming were established from the DNA sequence. Here the sample has roughly 440,000 clones; approximately 89% occur a single time. Around an eighth of the sample belongs to the ten largest clones.

In Seattle, one collaborating source enrolled patients while the infection was active and tracked those patients longitudinally over the course of disease. Each collaborating institution followed its own protocols to collect whole blood in K2EDTA tubes. For TCRbeta analysis, collaborators shipped samples as frozen whole blood, isolated PBMCs, or DNA extracted from either of those sample types. The material sequenced was peripheral blood. The chain is made from TRBV6-5 and TRBJ2-1; 12 bases in the junction line up with TRBD2. This sequence originates from a woman in her forties or fifties with COVID-19, enrolled during active disease. The nucleotide sequence reads as follows: TGTGCCAGCACCTTGGGACTAGCGGGCTACAATGAGCAGTTCTTC. This encodes CASTLGLAGYNEQFF.